What follows describes a single T cell receptor beta chain. The sample comes from a study of T cell responses to AZD1222 COVID-19 vaccine. With V trimmed by 0 bases and J by 7 bases, 1 base remained unmatched. The CDR3 consists of 13 residues. Germline V lookup: CDR1 LGHNA, CDR2 YSLEER. TCRdb's table, derived via immunoSEQ multiplex PCR, lists solely in-frame clones and lacks some. The sample includes about 110,000 clones, around nine tenths of them seen just once. This receptor was obtained from an adult in good health. The sequenced sample was peripheral blood, obtained on day 0 of AZD1222 vaccination. The chain is built from TRBV4-3 and TRBJ2-7, with 9 nucleotides matching TRBD2. CDR3 sequence reads: CASSQDLAGEQYF. CDR3 DNA: TGCGCCAGCAGCCAAGATCTAGCGGGGGAGCAGTACTTC.